This TCR beta chain was observed in a study of early T cells in non-severe SARS-CoV-2 infection. MiXCR was run by TCRdb on the 5' RACE reads, yielding one entry per CDR3 protein. The sample has roughly 100,000 distinct CDR3 sequences; around 13% are singletons. From germline, CDR1 is SGHAT and CDR2 FQNNGV. The CDR3 is made up of 14 amino acids. Remarks on this clonotype: At one end the junction does not follow the germline gene, possibly because of a read error.

The clonotype was recovered from an adult who was a healthcare worker with PCR-confirmed SARS-CoV-2 infection or an uninfected control (not recorded which). The sequencing input was whole blood. This chain uses TRBV11-2 with TRBJ2-7; the D gene is possibly TRBD2 (5 bases). This chain's CDR3 is CASSLERLTYEQYF. In DNA, the CDR3 is TGTGCCAGCAGCCTAGAGCGGCTTACCTACGAGCAGTACTTC.